Listed here are 15 T cell receptor beta chains from one sample, sequenced in a study of T cell clones after liver transplantation. Method: immunoSEQ multiplex PCR; TCRdb's copy keeps in-frame clones and lacks some. Of 31,000 or so clones listed, around 95% were seen once; the top ten hold about 24%. Sample: CD8+ T cells from blood, taken 12 months after liver transplant. These receptors all come from a human patient who received a liver transplant. A subset of T cells may come from the graft donor.

V is TRBV27 and J is TRBJ1-1; D is unresolved. The CDR3 sequence is 15 residues long. Trimming left V 4 bases short and J 2 bases short, with 14 bases between. Germline V lookup: CDR1 MNHEY, CDR2 SMNVEV (reference sequence). CDR3 protein: CASSSDVGGNTEAFF. The CDR3 DNA is TGTGCCAGCAGTTCTGACGTGGGCGGAAACACTGAAGCTTTCTTT.

This sequence joins TRBV4-2 and TRBJ2-7; D gene uncertain. V shed 0 bases and J shed 0 bases, with 9 bases lying between them. CDR3 length: 15 amino acids. The germline V gene encodes CDR1 LGHNA and CDR2 YNFKEQ. CDR3 nucleotide sequence: TGTGCCAGCAGCCAAGAGTATAGAAGCTCCTACGAGCAGTACTTC. Translation gives CASSQEYRSSYEQYF.

This chain connects TRBV10-3 to TRBJ2-6; possible D gene TRBD1, 7 bases. The CDR3 covers 15 residues. Germline CDR1 ENHRY, CDR2 SYGVKD. With 8 bases removed from V and 2 bases from J, the gap between germline ends came to 13 bases. The CDR3 is CAIAIRGAGANVLTF. CDR3 bases: TGTGCCATCGCCATCAGGGGGGCTGGGGCCAACGTCCTGACTTTC.

The chain recombines TRBV28 with TRBJ1-1, with a possible D match to TRBD1 (6 bases). Germline CDR1 MDHEN, CDR2 SYDVKM. V was pared by 7 bases and J by 0 bases, with 21 bases between. This CDR3 is built from 17 residues. The chain's CDR3 is CASTQGQGGVMNTEAFF. As DNA, the CDR3 is TGTGCCAGCACCCAGGGGCAGGGTGGAGTAATGAACACTGAAGCTTTCTTT.

Within the sample, this clone is medium-sized. V gene TRBV4-3 combines with J gene TRBJ2-5; maybe TRBD2 (5 bases). The CDR3 is made up of 15 amino acids. The germline V gene encodes CDR1 LGHNA and CDR2 YSLEER. The germline V and J ends were trimmed by 2 bases and 4 bases, with 14 bases remaining between them. The CDR3 bases are TGCGCCAGCAGCCAAAGCATCGAGGGCGGAGAGACCCAGTACTTC. It is translated as CASSQSIEGGETQYF.

The V call is TRBV27, the J call TRBJ2-3; 10 bases agree with TRBD2. Looked up from germline, CDR1 is MNHEY and CDR2 is SMNVEV (reference sequence). V lost 6 bases, J lost 0 bases, and 12 bases stayed unmatched. There are 18 residues in the CDR3. The CDR3 sequence: CASSLAGARGWSTDTQYF. The CDR3 bases are TGTGCCAGCAGCCTAGCGGGAGCCCGGGGGTGGAGCACAGATACGCAGTATTTT.

CDR3 DNA: TGTGCCAGCAGCCCGACACCTAGCGCAGCCTACGAGCAGTACTTC. Amino acids: CASSPTPSAAYEQYF. The V gene is TRBV9, the J gene TRBJ2-7, with a tentative D call TRBD2 (6 bases). Trimming pared 4 bases from V and 2 bases from J, leaving 16 bases between. The CDR3 extends over 15 amino acids. The germline CDR1 and CDR2 sequences are SGDLS and YYNGEE.

The chain uses TRBV2 and TRBJ2-7, with D maybe TRBD1 (6 bases). Deletions cut 5 bases from V and 4 bases from J, with 15 bases between. The germline gives CDR1 SNHLY, CDR2 FYNNEI. This CDR3 has 14 residues. The CDR3 reads CASSPPRGGYEQYF. CDR3 nucleotide sequence: TGTGCCAGCAGTCCCCCCAGGGGTGGGTACGAGCAGTACTTC.

This chain links TRBV7-9 with TRBJ2-1; 9 nucleotides line up with TRBD2. Germline values: CDR1 SEHNR, CDR2 FQNEAQ (reference sequence). J lost 9 bases, V lost 4 bases, and 13 bases had no gene match. CDR3 length equals 16 residues. The CDR3 sequence: CASSSPGREGPIEQFF. CDR3 nucleotides: TGTGCCAGCAGCTCCCCTGGGCGGGAGGGCCCAATTGAGCAGTTCTTC.

This rearrangement joins TRBV4-1 to TRBJ1-5, with unresolved D. The CDR3 loop spans 15 amino acids. The germline V and J ends were trimmed by 5 bases and 0 bases, with 11 bases remaining between them. Germline V CDR1 and CDR2: MGHRA, YSYEKL. CDR3 loop: CASSATLYSNQPQHF. In DNA form, the CDR3 reads TGCGCCAGCAGCGCGACACTTTATAGCAATCAGCCCCAGCATTTT.

The gene calls are TRBV19 and TRBJ2-1; 8 nucleotides agree with TRBD2. V lost 7 bases and J lost 5; bases outside the gene matches: 19. The CDR3 consists of 18 residues. Germline V gene lookup returns CDR1 LNHDA and CDR2 SQIVND (reference sequence). The DNA for the CDR3 is TGTGCCAGTAAACATCCAGCGGGAGTGTTAGATGGCGACAATGAGCAGTTCTTC. As protein: CASKHPAGVLDGDNEQFF.

The V and J genes are TRBV7-8 and TRBJ2-6; D call uncertain. The CDR3 extends over 15 amino acids. Trimming left V 6 bases short and J 8 bases short, with 17 bases between. Germline values: CDR1 SGHVS, CDR2 FQNEAQ. The CDR3 loop is CASSSPPSVTNVLTF. The CDR3 coding sequence is TGTGCCAGCAGTTCCCCCCCCTCAGTGACCAACGTCCTGACTTTC.

This chain connects TRBV27 to TRBJ2-3; D may correspond to TRBD1 or TRBD2 (6 bases each). This CDR3 contains 12 residues. From germline, CDR1 is MNHEY and CDR2 SMNVEV (reference sequence). V dropped 11 bases and J dropped 4 bases, with 13 bases sitting between them. The chain's CDR3 is CAVRGVADTQYF. The CDR3 nucleotides read TGTGCCGTTAGGGGGGTCGCAGATACGCAGTATTTT.

The rearrangement links TRBV11-2 to TRBJ2-3; D is unclear. V was clipped by 5 bases and J by 2 bases, with 11 bases between them. The CDR3 is 14 residues long. Germline V gene lookup returns CDR1 SGHAT and CDR2 FQNNGV. DNA of the CDR3: TGTGCCAGCAGCCCTCCGGGCTTCACAGATACGCAGTATTTT. This codes for CASSPPGFTDTQYF.

The V gene is TRBV27, the J gene TRBJ2-1; 11 nucleotides match TRBD2. The CDR3 runs 15 residues. The germline V gene encodes CDR1 MNHEY and CDR2 SMNVEV (reference sequence). After removal of 6 bases from V and 9 bases from J, the junction contained 10 bases not matched to a gene. CDR3 DNA: TGTGCCAGCAGACGCCCACTAGCGGGAGATCCTGAGCAGTTCTTC. As protein: CASRRPLAGDPEQFF.